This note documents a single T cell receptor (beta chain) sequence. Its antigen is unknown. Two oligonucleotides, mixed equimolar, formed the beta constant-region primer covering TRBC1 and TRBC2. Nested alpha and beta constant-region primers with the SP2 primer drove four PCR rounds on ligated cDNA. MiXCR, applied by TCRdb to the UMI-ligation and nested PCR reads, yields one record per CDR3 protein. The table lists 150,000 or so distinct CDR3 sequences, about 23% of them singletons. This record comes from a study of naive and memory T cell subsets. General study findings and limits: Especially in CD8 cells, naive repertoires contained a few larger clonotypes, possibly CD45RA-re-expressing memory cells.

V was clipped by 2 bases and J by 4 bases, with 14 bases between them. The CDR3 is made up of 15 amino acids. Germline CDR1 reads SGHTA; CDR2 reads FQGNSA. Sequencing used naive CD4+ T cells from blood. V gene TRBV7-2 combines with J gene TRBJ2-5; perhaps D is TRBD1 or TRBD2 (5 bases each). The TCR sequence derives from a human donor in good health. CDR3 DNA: TGTGCCAGCAGCTTATGGACAATCAGCGGAGAGACCCAGTACTTC. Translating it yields CASSLWTISGETQYF.